This TCR beta chain was identified during a study of blood T cell repertoires in COVID-19. As for the study in general: PBMCs, B-cell-depleted T cells, or T cells were the source of the cDNA or gDNA that made up the material.

Generated by immunoSEQ multiplex PCR, the TCRdb table keeps only in-frame clones and is missing some. The repertoire holds around 310,000 clones, with approximately 89% as singletons. The CDR3 is 13 residues long. The germline V gene encodes CDR1 LGHNA and CDR2 YSLEER. The V gene lost 0 bases and the J gene lost 8 bases, with 7 bases spanning the gap. The TCR was taken from a woman aged 40 to 55 who had recovered from COVID-19. Input material: PBMCs or T cells enriched from blood (not recorded which). The chain carries TRBV4-3 and TRBJ1-4; D call uncertain. As DNA, the CDR3 is TGCGCCAGCAGCCAAGATCTGCGGGAAAAACTGTTTTTT. Its protein product is CASSQDLREKLFF.